These 7 T cell receptor beta chains share one sample of origin, sequenced in a study of cytomegalovirus exposure and HLA in healthy donors. PCR employed 60 Vbeta and 13 Jbeta primers. Some clones are missing from TCRdb's copy, which holds only in-frame ones; the method was immunoSEQ multiplex PCR. The repertoire consists of more than 140,000 clones, with approximately 82% occurring once and the leading ten covering more than 2.5%. Sequences were obtained from PBMCs. The receptors were gathered from a young man in good health and CMV-seropositive.

The rearrangement joins TRBV28 to TRBJ1-5, with 10 bases fitting TRBD1. V lost 11 bases to trimming and J lost 1 base; unmatched junction nucleotides: 11. Germline assignment: CDR1 MDHEN and CDR2 SYDVKM. CDR3 length equals 16 residues. As DNA, the CDR3 is TGTGCCTCGTCCGGGACAGGGGCGTCGAGCAATCAGCCCCAGCATTTT. Encoded protein: CASSGTGASSNQPQHF.

The rearrangement uses TRBV27 and TRBJ1-2; 7 nucleotides line up with TRBD1. CDR3 length: 16 residues. CDR1 and CDR2 (germline): MNHEY, SMNVEV (reference sequence). The V and J ends lost 6 bases and 4 bases, in that order; junction bases with no gene match: 14. CDR3 protein: CASRGAGQVDAYGYTF. The CDR3 bases are TGTGCCAGCAGGGGGGCAGGACAGGTCGACGCCTATGGCTACACCTTC.

This sequence joins TRBV6-1 and TRBJ2-3; TRBD1 is a possible D gene (5 bases). V was trimmed by 2 bases and J by 5 bases, leaving 17 bases between them. The CDR3 runs 16 residues. The V gene's germline CDR1 is MNHNS and CDR2 SASEGT. CDR3 amino acids: CASSESRAGRQDTQYF. Here the CDR3 DNA reads TGTGCCAGCAGTGAAAGTCGGGCAGGGCGACAAGATACGCAGTATTTT.

V and J are TRBV27 and TRBJ1-5; TRBD1 aligns across 7 bases. Unmatched junction bases numbered 6, after V lost 6 bases and J lost 7 bases. Germline V lookup: CDR1 MNHEY, CDR2 SMNVEV (reference sequence). The CDR3 is 13 amino acids. CDR3 residues: CASRPDRWQPQHF. The CDR3 nucleotides are TGTGCCAGCAGGCCGGACAGGTGGCAGCCCCAGCATTTT.

The genes are TRBV18 and TRBJ1-1, with a possible D match to TRBD1 (5 bases). V was shortened by 2 bases and J by 4 bases, with 8 bases between the two germline ends. The germline gives CDR1 KGHSH, CDR2 LQKENI. The CDR3 runs 13 residues. CDR3 nucleotides: TGTGCCAGCTCACCAAGGGGCGGCACTGAAGCTTTCTTT. It translates to CASSPRGGTEAFF.

V and J are TRBV5-5 and TRBJ2-1, with D maybe TRBD1 (6 bases). The V gene lost 0 bases and the J gene lost 11 bases, with 18 bases spanning the gap. The CDR3 has 15 residues. The V gene's germline CDR1 is SGHKS and CDR2 YYEKEE (reference sequence). CDR3 loop: CASSLGASYQGKQFF. CDR3 bases: TGTGCCAGCAGCTTGGGGGCTAGTTACCAGGGGAAGCAGTTCTTC.

The chain links TRBV6-1 to TRBJ2-1; TRBD2 aligns across 8 bases. This CDR3 region has 15 residues. CDR1 is MNHNS and CDR2 is SASEGT in the germline V gene. J was trimmed by 0 bases and V by 2 bases; bases with no gene match: 0. The CDR3 DNA follows: TGTGCCAGCAGTGAACTAGCGGGCTCCTACAATGAGCAGTTCTTC. This gives the protein CASSELAGSYNEQFF.